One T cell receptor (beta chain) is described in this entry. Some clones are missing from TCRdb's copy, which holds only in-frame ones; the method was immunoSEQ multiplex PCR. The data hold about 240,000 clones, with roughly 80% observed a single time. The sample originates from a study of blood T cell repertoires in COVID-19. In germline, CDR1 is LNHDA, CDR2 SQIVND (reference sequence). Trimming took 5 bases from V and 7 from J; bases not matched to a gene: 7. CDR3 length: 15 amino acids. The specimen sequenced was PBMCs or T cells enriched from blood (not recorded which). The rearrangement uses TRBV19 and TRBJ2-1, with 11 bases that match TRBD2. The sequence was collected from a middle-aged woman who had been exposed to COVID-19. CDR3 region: CASSWASGGYNEQFF. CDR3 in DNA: TGTGCCAGTAGTTGGGCTAGCGGGGGGTATAATGAGCAGTTCTTC.